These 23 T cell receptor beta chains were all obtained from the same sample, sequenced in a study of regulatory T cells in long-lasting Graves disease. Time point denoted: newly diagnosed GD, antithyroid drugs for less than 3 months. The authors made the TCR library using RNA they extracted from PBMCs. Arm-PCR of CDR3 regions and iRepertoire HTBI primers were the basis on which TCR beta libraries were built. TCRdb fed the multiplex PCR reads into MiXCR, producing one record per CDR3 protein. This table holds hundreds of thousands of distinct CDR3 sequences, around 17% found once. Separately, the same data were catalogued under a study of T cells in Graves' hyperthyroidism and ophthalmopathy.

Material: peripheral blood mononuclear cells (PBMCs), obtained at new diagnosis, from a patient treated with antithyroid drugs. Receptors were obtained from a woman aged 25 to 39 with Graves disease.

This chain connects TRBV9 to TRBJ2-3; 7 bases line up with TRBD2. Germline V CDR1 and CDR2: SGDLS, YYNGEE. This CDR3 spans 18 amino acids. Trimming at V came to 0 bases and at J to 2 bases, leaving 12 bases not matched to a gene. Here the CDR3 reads CASSVDAAGDGPTDTQYF. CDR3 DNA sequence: TGTGCCAGCAGCGTAGATGCGGCGGGAGATGGACCCACAGATACGCAGTATTTT.

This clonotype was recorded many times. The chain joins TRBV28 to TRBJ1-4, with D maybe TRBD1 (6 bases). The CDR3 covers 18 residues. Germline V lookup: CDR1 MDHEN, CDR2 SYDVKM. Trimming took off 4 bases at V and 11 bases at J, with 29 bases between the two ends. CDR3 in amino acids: CASSSRVLQGTLMRKLFF. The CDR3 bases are TGTGCCAGCAGTTCTCGCGTTCTCCAGGGGACCTTAATGAGGAAACTGTTTTTT.

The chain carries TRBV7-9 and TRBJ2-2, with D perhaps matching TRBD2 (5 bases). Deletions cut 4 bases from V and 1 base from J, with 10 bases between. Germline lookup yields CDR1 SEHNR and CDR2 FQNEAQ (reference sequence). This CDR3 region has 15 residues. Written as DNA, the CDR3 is TGTGCCAGCAGCTCCGAACTAGGGAACACCGGGGAGCTGTTTTTT. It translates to CASSSELGNTGELFF.

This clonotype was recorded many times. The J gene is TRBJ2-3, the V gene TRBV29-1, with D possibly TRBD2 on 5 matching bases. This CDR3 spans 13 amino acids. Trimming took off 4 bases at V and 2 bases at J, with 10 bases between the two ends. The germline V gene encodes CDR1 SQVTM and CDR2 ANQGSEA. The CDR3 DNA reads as TGCAGCGTTGTCCAGCGGAACACAGATACGCAGTATTTT. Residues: CSVVQRNTDTQYF.

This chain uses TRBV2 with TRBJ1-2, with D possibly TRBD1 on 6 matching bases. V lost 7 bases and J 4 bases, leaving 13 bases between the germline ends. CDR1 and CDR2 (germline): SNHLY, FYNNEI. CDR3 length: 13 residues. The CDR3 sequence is CASIQGRFYGYTF. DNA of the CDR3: TGTGCCAGCATCCAGGGGCGATTCTATGGCTACACCTTC.

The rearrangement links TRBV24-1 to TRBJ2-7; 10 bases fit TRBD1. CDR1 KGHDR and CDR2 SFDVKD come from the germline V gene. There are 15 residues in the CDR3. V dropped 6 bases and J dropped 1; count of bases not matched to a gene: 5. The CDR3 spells CATSSPGQGSYEQYF. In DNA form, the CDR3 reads TGTGCCACCAGTTCTCCGGGACAGGGGTCCTACGAGCAGTACTTC.

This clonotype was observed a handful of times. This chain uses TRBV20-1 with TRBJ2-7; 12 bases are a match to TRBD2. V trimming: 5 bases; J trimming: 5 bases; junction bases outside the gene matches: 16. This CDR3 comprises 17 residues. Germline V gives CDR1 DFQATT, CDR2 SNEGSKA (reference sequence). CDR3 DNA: TGCAGTGCTTTCGGGACAGCTGCTAGCGGGAGGGTCCACGAGCAGTACTTC. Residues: CSAFGTAASGRVHEQYF.

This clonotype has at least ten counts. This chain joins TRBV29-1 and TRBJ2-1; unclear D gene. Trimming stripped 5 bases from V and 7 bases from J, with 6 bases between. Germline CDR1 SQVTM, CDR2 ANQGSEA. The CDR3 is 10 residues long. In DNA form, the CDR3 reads TGCAGCGTTAGTGAGAATGAGCAGTTCTTC. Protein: CSVSENEQFF.

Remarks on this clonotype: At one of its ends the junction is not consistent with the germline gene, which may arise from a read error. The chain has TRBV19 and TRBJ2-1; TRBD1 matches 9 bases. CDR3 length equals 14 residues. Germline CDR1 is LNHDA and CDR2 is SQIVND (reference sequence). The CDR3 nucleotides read TGTGCCAGTAGTATGGACAGGGGACTTTATGAGCAGCTCTTC. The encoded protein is CASSMDRGLYEQLF.

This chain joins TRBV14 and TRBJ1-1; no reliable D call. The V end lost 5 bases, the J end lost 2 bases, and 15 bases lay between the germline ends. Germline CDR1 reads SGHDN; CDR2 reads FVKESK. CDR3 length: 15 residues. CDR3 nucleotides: TGTGCCAGCAGCGCCCGTCGGGTAGTAAACACTGAAGCTTTCTTT. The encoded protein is CASSARRVVNTEAFF. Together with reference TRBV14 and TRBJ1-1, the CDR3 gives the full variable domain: EAGVTQFPSHSVIEKGQTVTLRCDPISGHDNLYWYRRVMGKEIKFLLHFVKESKQDESGMPNNRFLAERTGGTYSTLKVQPAELEDSGVYFCASSARRVVNTEAFFGQGTRLTVV.

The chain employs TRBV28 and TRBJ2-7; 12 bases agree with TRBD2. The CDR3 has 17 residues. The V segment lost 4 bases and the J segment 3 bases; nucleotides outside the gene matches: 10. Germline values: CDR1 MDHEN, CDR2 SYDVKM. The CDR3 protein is CASSSHSPTSGSYEQYF. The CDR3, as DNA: TGTGCCAGCAGTTCACATTCTCCGACTAGCGGGAGCTACGAGCAGTACTTC.

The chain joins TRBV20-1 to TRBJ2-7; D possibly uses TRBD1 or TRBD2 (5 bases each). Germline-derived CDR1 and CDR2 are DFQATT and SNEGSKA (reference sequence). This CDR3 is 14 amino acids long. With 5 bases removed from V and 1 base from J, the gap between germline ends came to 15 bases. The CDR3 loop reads CSAPGTFLSYEQYF. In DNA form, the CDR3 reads TGCAGTGCTCCCGGGACGTTCCTTTCCTACGAGCAGTACTTC.

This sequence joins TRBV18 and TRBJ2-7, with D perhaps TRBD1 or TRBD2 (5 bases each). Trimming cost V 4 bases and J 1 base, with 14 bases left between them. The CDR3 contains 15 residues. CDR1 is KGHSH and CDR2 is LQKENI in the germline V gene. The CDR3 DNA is TGTGCCAGCTCACAGGGACGGATGGAATCCTACGAGCAGTACTTC. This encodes CASSQGRMESYEQYF.

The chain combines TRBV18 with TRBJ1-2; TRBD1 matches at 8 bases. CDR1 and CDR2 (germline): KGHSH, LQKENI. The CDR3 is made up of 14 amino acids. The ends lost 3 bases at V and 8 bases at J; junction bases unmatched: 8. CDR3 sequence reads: CASSPDRGVWGYTF. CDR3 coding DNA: TGTGCCAGCTCACCTGACAGGGGAGTATGGGGCTACACCTTC.

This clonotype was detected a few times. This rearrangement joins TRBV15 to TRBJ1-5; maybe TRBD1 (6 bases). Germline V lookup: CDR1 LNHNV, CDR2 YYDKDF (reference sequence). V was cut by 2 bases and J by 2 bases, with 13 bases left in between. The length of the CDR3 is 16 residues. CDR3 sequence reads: CATSRSKWTGNQPQHF. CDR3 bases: TGTGCCACCAGCAGATCTAAATGGACAGGCAATCAGCCCCAGCATTTT.

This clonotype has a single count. The CDR3 DNA is TGCAGTGCTAGATTTGAAGGGGCCTACGAGCAGTACTTC. Its protein is CSARFEGAYEQYF. V is TRBV20-1 and J is TRBJ2-7; D is possibly TRBD1 (5 bases). Germline CDR1 is DFQATT and CDR2 is SNEGSKA (reference sequence). The CDR3 has 13 residues. V was pared by 2 bases and J by 2 bases, with 10 bases between.

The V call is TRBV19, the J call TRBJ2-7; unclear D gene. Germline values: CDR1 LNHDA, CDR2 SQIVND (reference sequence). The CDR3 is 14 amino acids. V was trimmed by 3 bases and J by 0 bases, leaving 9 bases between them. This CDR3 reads CASSIWRDSYEQYF. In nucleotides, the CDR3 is TGTGCCAGTAGTATCTGGAGAGACTCCTACGAGCAGTACTTC.

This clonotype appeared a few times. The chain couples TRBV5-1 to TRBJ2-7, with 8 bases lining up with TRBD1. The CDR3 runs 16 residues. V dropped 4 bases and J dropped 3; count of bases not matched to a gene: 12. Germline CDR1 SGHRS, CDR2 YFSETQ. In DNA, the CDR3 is TGCGCCAGCAGCCAAGCCTCGGGACAGGCTCTCTACGAGCAGTACTTC. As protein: CASSQASGQALYEQYF.

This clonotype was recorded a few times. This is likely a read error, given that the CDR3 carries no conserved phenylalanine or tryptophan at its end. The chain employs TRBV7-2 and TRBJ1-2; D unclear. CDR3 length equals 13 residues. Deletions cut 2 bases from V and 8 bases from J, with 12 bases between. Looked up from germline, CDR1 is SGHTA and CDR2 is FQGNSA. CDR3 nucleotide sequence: TGTGCCAGCAGCTTATTTAATGGGGTGGGCTACACCCTC. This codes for CASSLFNGVGYTL.

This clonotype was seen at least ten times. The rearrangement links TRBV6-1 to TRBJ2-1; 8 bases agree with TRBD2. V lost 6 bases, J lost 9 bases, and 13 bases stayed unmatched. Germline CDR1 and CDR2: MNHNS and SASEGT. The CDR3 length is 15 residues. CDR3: CASRPGLVSSGEQFF. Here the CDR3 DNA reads TGTGCCAGCAGGCCGGGACTAGTTTCGTCGGGTGAGCAGTTCTTC.

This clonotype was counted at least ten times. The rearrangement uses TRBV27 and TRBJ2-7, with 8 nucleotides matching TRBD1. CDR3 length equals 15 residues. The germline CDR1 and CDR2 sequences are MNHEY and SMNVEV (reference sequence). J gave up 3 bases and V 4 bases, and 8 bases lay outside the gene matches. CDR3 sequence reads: CASSWSRTGSYEQYF. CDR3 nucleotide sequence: TGTGCCAGCAGTTGGTCGCGGACAGGGAGCTACGAGCAGTACTTC.

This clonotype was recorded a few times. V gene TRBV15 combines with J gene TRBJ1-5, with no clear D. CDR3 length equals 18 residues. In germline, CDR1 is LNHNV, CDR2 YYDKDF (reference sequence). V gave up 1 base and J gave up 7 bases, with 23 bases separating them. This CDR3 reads CATSRVEPVPVEGQPQHF. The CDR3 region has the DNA TGTGCCACCAGCAGAGTAGAGCCGGTCCCGGTGGAGGGCCAGCCCCAGCATTTT.

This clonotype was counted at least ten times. CDR3 amino acids: CASRSGQGAGEQYF. CDR3 nucleotides: TGTGCCAGCAGGTCCGGACAGGGGGCGGGCGAGCAGTACTTC. The J gene is TRBJ2-7, the V gene TRBV7-9, with 11 bases identical to TRBD1. There are 14 residues in the CDR3. Per the germline V gene, CDR1 is SEHNR and CDR2 is FQNEAQ (reference sequence). Trimming cost V 6 bases and J 6 bases; bases outside gene matches: 7.